This TCR beta chain appears in the sequencing data of a study of T-cell reconstitution after alpha-beta-depleted transplantation in children. General observations from the study: Approximately two months post-transplant, alpha-beta T cells reportedly originated from several hundred expanded graft clones. Counts and diversity of T cells one year after transplant came mostly from newly produced T cells. Surviving thymic progenitors and recipient T cells were the source of high TCRbeta diversity at day 60 in some patients.

CDR3 length: 16 residues. Between the trimmed V and J ends, which lost 1 base and 6 bases, there was a span of 16 bases. Germline V gene data show CDR1 as LGHDT and CDR2 as YNNKEL (reference sequence). The TCRbeta library was prepared with unique molecular identifiers. TCRdb ran MiXCR on the PCR reads and lists one entry per CDR3 protein. The data show hundreds of thousands of distinct CDR3 sequences, approximately 13% seen once. With respect to this clonotype: Antigen: not known.

Sequencing was performed on PBMCs, mostly from graft donor cells, taken 360 days after TCRalphabeta/CD19-depleted stem cell transplant. The sequence was obtained from a male patient aged 10-17 years who had a stem cell transplant for acute myeloid leukemia, so the T cells may come from the graft donor. This chain links TRBV3-1 with TRBJ2-1; D gene unclear. This chain's CDR3 is CASSQVAVLQSNEQFF. DNA for the CDR3: TGTGCCAGCAGCCAAGTAGCAGTCCTTCAAAGCAATGAGCAGTTCTTC.